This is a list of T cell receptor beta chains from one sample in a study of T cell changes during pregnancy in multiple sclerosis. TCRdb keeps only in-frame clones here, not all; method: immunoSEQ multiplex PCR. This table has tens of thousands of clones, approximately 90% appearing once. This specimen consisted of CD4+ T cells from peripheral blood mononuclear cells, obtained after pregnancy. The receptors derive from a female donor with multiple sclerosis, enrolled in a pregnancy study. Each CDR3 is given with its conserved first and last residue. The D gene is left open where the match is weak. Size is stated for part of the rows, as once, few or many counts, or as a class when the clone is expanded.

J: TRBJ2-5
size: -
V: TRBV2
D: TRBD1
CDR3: CASDRQGQETQYF
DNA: TGTGCCAGTGATCGACAGGGCCAAGAGACCCAGTACTTC

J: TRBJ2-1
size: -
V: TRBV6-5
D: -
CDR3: CASSYSFGGFRAEQFF
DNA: TGTGCCAGCAGTTACTCCTTCGGAGGGTTTAGGGCTGAGCAGTTCTTC

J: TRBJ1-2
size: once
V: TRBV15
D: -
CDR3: CATSRGLDTSYGYTF
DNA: TGTGCCACCAGCAGAGGACTAGACACCAGCTATGGCTACACCTTC

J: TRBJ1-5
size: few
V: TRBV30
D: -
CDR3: CAWGFGAINQPQHF
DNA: TGTGCCTGGGGGTTTGGAGCAATCAATCAGCCCCAGCATTTT

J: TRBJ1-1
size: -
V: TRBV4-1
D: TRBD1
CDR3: CASSQDPRTGLLTEAFF
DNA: TGCGCCAGCAGCCAAGACCCTAGGACAGGTCTATTGACTGAAGCTTTCTTT

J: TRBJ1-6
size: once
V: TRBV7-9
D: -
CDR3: CASSLGAGLNYSPLHF
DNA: TGTGCCAGCAGCTTAGGGGCAGGGCTGAATTATTCACCCCTCCACTTT

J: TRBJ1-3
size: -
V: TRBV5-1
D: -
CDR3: CASSSLGGSGNTIYF
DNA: TGCGCCAGCAGCTCCCTGGGGGGCTCTGGAAACACCATATATTTT

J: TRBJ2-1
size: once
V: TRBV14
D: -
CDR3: CASSQINRGTEQFF
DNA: TGTGCCAGCAGCCAAATTAATAGGGGGACTGAGCAGTTCTTC

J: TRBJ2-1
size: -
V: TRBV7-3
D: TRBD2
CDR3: CASSLTRQAGGYNEQFF
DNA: TGTGCCAGCAGCTTAACGCGTCAAGCGGGGGGGTACAATGAGCAGTTCTTC

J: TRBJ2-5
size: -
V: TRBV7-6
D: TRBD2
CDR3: CASSLIGGGAGQETQYF
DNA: TGTGCCAGCAGCTTGATTGGCGGGGGGGCGGGTCAAGAGACCCAGTACTTC

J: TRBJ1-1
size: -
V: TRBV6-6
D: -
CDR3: CASSYEIKAFF
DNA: TGTGCCAGCAGTTATGAGATTAAAGCTTTCTTT

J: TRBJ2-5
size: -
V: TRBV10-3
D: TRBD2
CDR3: CAIRPGLESETQYF
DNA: TGTGCCATCAGACCAGGACTAGAGTCCGAGACCCAGTACTTC

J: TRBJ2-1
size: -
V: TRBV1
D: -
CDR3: CTSSQDQLAGGNEQFF
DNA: TGCACCAGCAGCCAAGATCAGCTAGCGGGGGGGAATGAGCAGTTCTTC

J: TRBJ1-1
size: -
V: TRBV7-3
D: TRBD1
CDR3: CASSLGQGAEAFF
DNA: TGTGCCAGCAGCCTAGGACAGGGAGCTGAAGCTTTCTTT

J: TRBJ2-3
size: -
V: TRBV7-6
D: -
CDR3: CASSLVGEVRTDTQYF
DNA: TGTGCCAGCAGCTTAGTAGGGGAGGTTCGCACAGATACGCAGTATTTT

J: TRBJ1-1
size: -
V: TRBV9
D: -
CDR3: CASSVQVGTEAFF
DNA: TGTGCCAGCAGCGTACAGGTGGGCACTGAAGCTTTCTTT

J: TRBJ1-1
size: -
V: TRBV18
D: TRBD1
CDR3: CASSPRQGSNTEAFF
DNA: TGTGCCAGCTCACCCAGACAGGGATCGAACACTGAAGCTTTCTTT

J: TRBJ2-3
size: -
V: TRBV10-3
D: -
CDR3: CAISEFGTSTDTQYF
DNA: TGTGCCATCAGTGAGTTTGGGACATCCACAGATACGCAGTATTTT

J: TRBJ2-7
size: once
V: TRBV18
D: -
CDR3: CASSHTQGVTLYEQYF
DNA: TGTGCCAGCTCACATACCCAGGGCGTCACCTTGTACGAGCAGTACTTC

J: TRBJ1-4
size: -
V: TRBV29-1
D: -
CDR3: CSVLTGYEKLFF
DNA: TGCAGCGTCCTGACAGGTTATGAAAAACTGTTTTTT

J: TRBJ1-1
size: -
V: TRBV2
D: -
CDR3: CASRPTGRYTEAFF
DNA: TGTGCCAGCAGGCCGACAGGCCGATACACTGAAGCTTTCTTT

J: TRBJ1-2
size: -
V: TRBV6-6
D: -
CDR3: CASSYVGGTDGYTF
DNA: TGTGCCAGCAGTTACGTGGGGGGAACCGATGGCTACACCTTC

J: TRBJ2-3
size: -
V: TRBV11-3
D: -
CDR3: CASSLQGKADTQYF
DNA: TGTGCCAGCAGCTTACAGGGGAAGGCAGATACGCAGTATTTT

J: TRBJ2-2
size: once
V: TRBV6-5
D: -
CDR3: CATLGLMNTGELFF
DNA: TGTGCGACCCTCGGACTTATGAACACCGGGGAGCTGTTTTTT

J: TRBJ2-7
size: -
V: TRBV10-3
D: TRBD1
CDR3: CAIRRNVGQGNNEQYF
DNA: TGTGCCATCAGGCGGAACGTAGGACAGGGTAACAACGAGCAGTACTTC

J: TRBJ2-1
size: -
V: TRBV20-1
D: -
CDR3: CSARTVNEQFF
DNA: TGCAGTGCGCGGACTGTAAATGAGCAGTTCTTC

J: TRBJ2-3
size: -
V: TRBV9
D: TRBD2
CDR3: CASSALSGGSGHTQYF
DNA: TGTGCCAGCAGCGCACTTAGCGGGGGCTCGGGTCATACGCAGTATTTT

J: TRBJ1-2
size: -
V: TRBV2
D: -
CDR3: CASRKGGDGYGYTF
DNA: TGTGCCAGTCGAAAGGGAGGTGACGGCTATGGCTACACCTTC

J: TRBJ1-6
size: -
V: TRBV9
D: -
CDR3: CASSVTPYHDNPDSPLHF
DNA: TGTGCCAGCAGCGTCACCCCCTACCACGACAATCCAGATTCACCCCTCCACTTT

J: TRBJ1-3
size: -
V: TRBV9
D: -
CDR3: CASGRELAHSGNTIYF
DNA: TGTGCCAGCGGCCGGGAGCTCGCACACTCTGGAAACACCATATATTTT